The clone carrying this TCR beta chain was found many times. The antigen remains undetermined. Each CDR3 protein gets one entry after TCRdb re-called the 5' RACE reads with MiXCR. The sample has some 250,000 distinct CDR3 sequences; 8.6% are singletons. These data belong to a study of CD8 T cells in ankylosing spondylitis. General study results and limits: A TCR beta motif of eight or nine highly homologous variants seemed to mark ankylosing spondylitis blood. It was reported that disease-linked clones were significantly enriched in matched ankylosing spondylitis synovial fluid.

Input material: blood, either unsorted or a sorted T cell fraction (not recorded which). The source of this sequence is a male donor with ankylosing spondylitis or in good health (not recorded which).

The CDR3 region is CASSHGGNEQFF. CDR3 DNA sequence: TGCGCCAGCAGCCATGGGGGGAATGAGCAGTTCTTC. V is TRBV4-1 and J is TRBJ2-1; possible D gene TRBD2, 6 bases. The germline V gene encodes CDR1 MGHRA and CDR2 YSYEKL. This CDR3 has 12 residues. Trimming took off 3 bases at V and 7 bases at J, with 7 bases between the two ends.